These T cell receptor beta chains were read from a single sample in a study of blood T cell repertoires in COVID-19. Produced via immunoSEQ multiplex PCR; TCRdb's table is partial and in-frame only. The sample lists about 190,000 clones, around 82% occurring once. Material: peripheral blood. These receptors originate from a man in his fifties or sixties with active or convalescent COVID-19. Each CDR3 is given with its conserved first and last residue. Each record gives: D gene, V gene, J gene, clone size, CDR3 DNA, CDR3 protein. A D gene is named only where the DNA matches it firmly. Clone sizes are given selectively: once, few, many, or a class where the clone is expanded.

TRBD1,TRBV7-2,TRBJ2-3,NA,TGTGCCAGCAGCTTTTCGAGGGGGCGTTGGGATACGCAGTATTTT,CASSFSRGRWDTQYF
TRBD2,TRBV7-8,TRBJ2-3,few,TGTGCCAGCAGCAGACTAGCGGGAGGATTCACAGATACGCAGTATTTT,CASSRLAGGFTDTQYF
NA,TRBV5-1,TRBJ2-1,NA,TGCGCCAGCAGCTTTAATGTGGACACCAACCCCTACAATGAGCAGTTCTTC,CASSFNVDTNPYNEQFF
TRBD1,TRBV24-1,TRBJ2-1,NA,TGTGCCACCAGTCGAACAACAGGGGGCAATGAGCAGTTCTTC,CATSRTTGGNEQFF
NA,TRBV15,TRBJ2-7,NA,TGTGCCACCAGCAGAGATCCTAGCTACGAGCAGTACTTC,CATSRDPSYEQYF
NA,TRBV12-3/TRBV12-4,TRBJ1-2,NA,TGTGCCAGCAGTCACAGTAACTATGGCTACACCTTC,CASSHSNYGYTF
NA,TRBV7-3,TRBJ2-5,NA,TGTGCCAGCAGCTTAGGCTCTAGGGAGACCCAGTACTTC,CASSLGSRETQYF
TRBD2,TRBV11-3,TRBJ2-4,NA,TGTGCCAGCAGCTTAGGAGCGGGGACGATCTACTTC,CASSLGAGTIYF
NA,TRBV5-6,TRBJ2-3,NA,TGTGCCAGCAGCTTGGGAGTTAGCGGCGCAGATACGCAGTATTTT,CASSLGVSGADTQYF
NA,TRBV5-4,TRBJ2-5,NA,TGTGCCAGCAGCGCGACAGGCCGGGGCGGAGAGACCCAGTACTTC,CASSATGRGGETQYF
TRBD2,TRBV9,TRBJ2-1,NA,TGTGCCAGCAGCGTAGCTACGGGGGGGGCCCTCAATGAGCAGTTCTTC,CASSVATGGALNEQFF
NA,TRBV9,TRBJ1-4,NA,TGTGCCAGCAGCGCCCGACCCAGCGTCTCTGAAAAACTGTTTTTT,CASSARPSVSEKLFF
TRBD1,TRBV4-1,TRBJ1-1,NA,TGCGCCAGCAGCCACCTTGACAGGGTCTCGCACAACACTGAAGCTTTCTTT,CASSHLDRVSHNTEAFF
NA,TRBV29-1,TRBJ2-1,NA,TGCAGCGTACTCGACAATGAGCAGTTCTTC,CSVLDNEQFF
TRBD1,TRBV10-1,TRBJ2-7,NA,TGCGCCAGCAGTGAGACAGGGGGTCAGGGCGAGCAGTACTTC,CASSETGGQGEQYF
TRBD1,TRBV7-6,TRBJ1-1,NA,TGTGCCAGCAGCCCGTCGACAGGGCGGACTGAAGCTTTCTTT,CASSPSTGRTEAFF
TRBD2,TRBV11-2,TRBJ2-5,NA,TGTGCCAGCAGCTTAGGGCTGGGGGGGGAGACCCAGTACTTC,CASSLGLGGETQYF
TRBD2,TRBV15,TRBJ2-1,NA,TGTGCCACCAGCAGAGGTAGCGGGGTAAAAGGGCGTGAGCAGTTCTTC,CATSRGSGVKGREQFF
NA,TRBV15,TRBJ2-7,NA,TGTGCCACCAGCAGAGTCGAGGGAGGCGAGCAGTACTTC,CATSRVEGGEQYF
NA,TRBV2,TRBJ1-5,NA,TGTGCCAGCAGTGAGCGGACAAGAGGCGATCAGCCCCAGCATTTT,CASSERTRGDQPQHF
TRBD1,TRBV27,TRBJ1-2,NA,TGTGCCAGCAGTTTAAACGTGTTCCCGGGACAGGGGACGGGCTACACCTTC,CASSLNVFPGQGTGYTF
NA,TRBV9,TRBJ1-3,NA,TGTGCCAGCAGTCGTCTCCAGGGGAGCTCTGGAAACACCATATATTTT,CASSRLQGSSGNTIYF
NA,TRBV7-8,TRBJ2-1,NA,TGTGCTAGCACAGGGTCCCCGGACAATGAGCAGTTCTTC,CASTGSPDNEQFF
TRBD2,TRBV7-9,TRBJ2-5,NA,TGTGCCAGCAGCTTTTACAGCGGACTAGCGGGAGGAGAGACCCAGTACTTC,CASSFYSGLAGGETQYF
TRBD1,TRBV7-9,TRBJ1-4,NA,TGTGCCAGCAGCCGTACAGGGGGCCTTGAAAAACTGTTTTTT,CASSRTGGLEKLFF
NA,TRBV30,TRBJ1-1,NA,TGTGCCTGGAGTGTACGGTCGGGACTCAGAGCTTTCTTT,CAWSVRSGLRAFF
NA,TRBV19,TRBJ2-1,NA,TGTGCCAGTAGTATAATAGGCGGAAGCTCCTACAATGAGCAGTTCTTC,CASSIIGGSSYNEQFF
TRBD1,TRBV10-1,TRBJ1-1,NA,TGCGCCGGGGGGACAGGGGTGGGCGACACTGAAGCTTTCTTT,CAGGTGVGDTEAFF
NA,TRBV9,TRBJ2-1,NA,TGTGCCAGCAGCCGACTAGGGAGTTCCTACAATGAGCAGTTCTTC,CASSRLGSSYNEQFF
NA,TRBV3-1/TRBV3-2,TRBJ2-1,NA,TGTGCCAGCAGTTCCCTAAGGGAGGCCCGCTCCTACAATGAGCAGTTCTTC,CASSSLREARSYNEQFF
NA,TRBV6-1,TRBJ2-6,NA,TGTGCCAGCAGTGATTTCCCCTTTATCTCTGGGGCCAACGTCCTGACTTTC,CASSDFPFISGANVLTF
NA,TRBV19,TRBJ1-5,NA,TGTGCCAGTAGTAGTGTTGGGAGGGGAGGAAATCAGCCCCAGCATTTT,CASSSVGRGGNQPQHF
TRBD1,TRBV9,TRBJ2-7,NA,TGTGCCAGCAGCCCAGAGACAGGGATTCGCCCCTACGAGCAGTACTTC,CASSPETGIRPYEQYF
NA,TRBV6-5,TRBJ1-2,NA,TGTGCCAGCAGGAACAGGGCGCAGAACTATGGCTACACCTTC,CASRNRAQNYGYTF
NA,TRBV7-2,TRBJ2-7,NA,TGTGCCAGCAGAGCGACCTTCGCGACCTACGAGCAGTACTTC,CASRATFATYEQYF
TRBD1,TRBV5-1,TRBJ1-1,once,TGCGCCAGCAGCCCCATAGACAGGGGGCCCCCATCCTTCATGAACACTGAAGCTTTCTTT,CASSPIDRGPPSFMNTEAFF
NA,TRBV29-1,TRBJ2-7,NA,TGCAGCGCCCCGCAACACTACGAGCAGTACTTC,CSAPQHYEQYF
TRBD2,TRBV7-6,TRBJ2-5,NA,TGTGCCAGCAGCTTACAAGGACTAGCGGGGGGAGATGAGACCCAGTACTTC,CASSLQGLAGGDETQYF
TRBD1,TRBV27,TRBJ1-2,NA,TGTGCCAGCAGTTTATCTCCGTCGGGACAGAGGGCAGGCTACACCTTC,CASSLSPSGQRAGYTF
NA,TRBV30,TRBJ2-3,NA,TGTGCCTGGACTCAGCGGATCACAGATACGCAGTATTTT,CAWTQRITDTQYF
NA,TRBV25-1,TRBJ1-2,NA,TGTGCCAGCAGTGAATTCTTCGACAGTGGCTACACCTTC,CASSEFFDSGYTF
NA,TRBV6-2/TRBV6-3,TRBJ1-1,NA,TGTGCCAGCAGTTACTCGAGAGCGGGGAACACTGAAGCTTTCTTT,CASSYSRAGNTEAFF
NA,TRBV18,TRBJ2-7,NA,TGTGCCAGCTCACCACCTTCAGACTACGAGCAGTACTTC,CASSPPSDYEQYF
TRBD1,TRBV6-6,TRBJ1-2,NA,TGTGCCAGCAGTCAACTACAGGGGAACTATGGCTACACCTTC,CASSQLQGNYGYTF
TRBD1,TRBV2,TRBJ1-1,NA,TGTGCCAGCACCCACGACAGGGGAAACACTGAAGCTTTCTTT,CASTHDRGNTEAFF
NA,TRBV20-1,TRBJ2-3,NA,NA,CSASWAGGSEYF
NA,TRBV18,TRBJ2-7,NA,TGTGCCAGCTCACCACCCAACAGGGGAGGCGACGAGCAGTACTTC,CASSPPNRGGDEQYF
NA,TRBV9,TRBJ1-1,NA,TGTGCCAGCAGCGTAGTAGGGGAAAGGACTGAAGCTTTCTTT,CASSVVGERTEAFF
TRBD1,TRBV20-1,TRBJ1-6,NA,TGCAGTGCTAGTAAAACAGGGGTTCGGGATTCACCCCTCCACTTT,CSASKTGVRDSPLHF
NA,TRBV13,TRBJ1-3,NA,TGTGCCAGCAGCTTACACCAGACAAGAAACACCATATATTTT,CASSLHQTRNTIYF
NA,TRBV25-1,TRBJ1-1,NA,TGTGCCAGCAGAACTGCTGGTCTATTCACTGAAGCTTTCTTT,CASRTAGLFTEAFF
NA,TRBV30,TRBJ1-2,NA,TGTGCCTGGAGTCCTACAGGGTCCTATGGCTACACCTTC,CAWSPTGSYGYTF
TRBD2,TRBV3-1/TRBV3-2,TRBJ2-3,NA,TGTGCCAGCAGCTTTAGCGGGAATAGCGGAGATACGCAGTATTTT,CASSFSGNSGDTQYF
NA,TRBV10-3,TRBJ1-5,NA,TGTGCCATCAGTGAGTCGATGCCTCAGGTCGATCAGCCCCAGCATTTT,CAISESMPQVDQPQHF
TRBD2,TRBV9,TRBJ2-6,NA,TGTGCCAGCAGCTTCCGGACTAGCGGGGGACCTCAGGCTGGGGCCAACGTCCTGACTTTC,CASSFRTSGGPQAGANVLTF